Included here is one TCR beta chain sequence, with context. The antigen remains unidentified. The entry originates in a study of CD8 T cells in ankylosing spondylitis. The study's findings and limits: Matched ankylosing spondylitis synovial fluid reportedly contained a significantly enriched population of disease-linked clones. What appeared characteristic of ankylosing spondylitis blood was a TCR beta motif of eight or nine highly homologous variants. Several of the motif variants were reported before in synovial fluid and blood from reactive arthritis.

V was trimmed by 6 bases and J by 3 bases, leaving 9 bases between them. The CDR3 has 12 amino acids. 5'-RACE, quantitative and with molecular barcodes, yielded the TCR beta libraries. MiXCR, applied by TCRdb to the 5' RACE reads, yields one record per CDR3 protein. The repertoire includes some 270,000 distinct CDR3 sequences, roughly 32% of them detected once, and 3.5% to 4.5% sits in the top ten. Sequencing was done on a sample of blood, either unsorted or a sorted T cell fraction (not recorded which). The genes are TRBV12-3 or TRBV12-4 and TRBJ2-7, with unresolved D. The origin of this receptor is a male donor with ankylosing spondylitis or in good health (not recorded which). CDR3 coding DNA: TGTGCCAGCAGCGAAGCCTTCTACGAGCAGTACTTC. Amino acid sequence: CASSEAFYEQYF.